The 17 T cell receptor beta chains in this list originate from one sample, sequenced in a study of naive and memory T cell subsets. Whole-study findings and limits: Naive repertoires, especially CD8, held a few larger clonotypes, possibly memory cells re-expressing CD45RA.

The beta constant-region primer was an equimolar mix of two oligonucleotides covering TRBC1 and TRBC2. Ligated cDNA was amplified by four rounds of PCR with nested alpha and beta constant-region primers and SP2. TCRdb analysed the UMI-ligation and nested PCR reads with MiXCR anew, one entry per CDR3 protein. The table shows about 160,000 distinct CDR3 sequences, with roughly 23% occurring only once. Their target antigens are unknown. The sequencing sample was made of naive CD4+ T cells from blood. The receptors were sampled from a human donor in good health.

This clonotype was found a few times. The V and J genes are TRBV27 and TRBJ1-1; 8 bases are shared with TRBD1. There are 14 residues in the CDR3. The J segment lost 2 bases and the V segment lost 8 bases, leaving 7 bases of the junction unmatched. Germline V gene sequence: CDR1 MNHEY, CDR2 SMNVEV (reference sequence). CDR3 loop: CASRRTGSNTEAFF. The CDR3 bases are TGTGCCAGCCGCCGGACAGGGAGCAACACTGAAGCTTTCTTT.

The sample holds a few counts of this clonotype. The genes are TRBV4-3 and TRBJ1-6; maybe TRBD1 (5 bases). The CDR3 runs to 16 residues. V lost 4 bases to trimming and J lost 0 bases, with 10 bases between them. Germline V gives CDR1 LGHNA, CDR2 YSLEER. In DNA form, the CDR3 reads TGCGCCAGCAGCCCGCGGACACTCTCCTATAATTCACCCCTCCACTTT. Translating it yields CASSPRTLSYNSPLHF.

In this sample, this clonotype turned up a few times. The CDR3 here is CASSVGFGGYEQFF. CDR3 DNA sequence: TGTGCCAGCAGCGTAGGGTTTGGCGGCTATGAGCAGTTCTTC. The chain couples TRBV9 to TRBJ2-1; D gene unclear. The CDR3 spans 14 residues. Trimming removed 0 bases from V and 8 bases from J, with 12 bases in between. CDR1 and CDR2 (germline): SGDLS, YYNGEE.

This sequence joins TRBV30 and TRBJ1-3; D is undetermined. CDR3 length equals 14 residues. V was cut by 2 bases and J by 3 bases, with 11 bases left in between. Germline CDR1 GTSNPN, CDR2 SVGIG (reference sequence). Here the CDR3 reads CAWSHRQDGNTIYF. The CDR3 coding sequence is TGTGCCTGGAGTCACCGCCAAGATGGAAACACCATATATTTT. Complete variable domain (other parts from reference TRBV30 and TRBJ1-3): SQTIHQWPATLVQPVGSPLSLECTVEGTSNPNLYWYRQAAGRGLQLLFYSVGIGQISSEVPQNLSASRPQDRQFILSSKKLLLSDSGFYLCAWSHRQDGNTIYFGEGSWLTVV.

The chain joins TRBV28 to TRBJ2-5, with D possibly being TRBD1 (5 bases). V lost 3 bases and J lost 5, with 13 bases in between. The CDR3 length is 14 residues. Per germline, CDR1 MDHEN and CDR2 SYDVKM. The CDR3 spells CASSFLRGRETQYF. CDR3 sequence (DNA): TGTGCCAGCAGTTTTCTAAGGGGCAGGGAGACCCAGTACTTC.

There are a few counts of this clonotype. This chain uses TRBV6-5 with TRBJ1-2; 7 bases match TRBD1. V was pared by 5 bases and J by 7 bases, with 4 bases of the junction left unmatched. CDR1 MNHEY and CDR2 SVGAGI come from the germline V gene. The CDR3 covers 12 residues. For the CDR3, the DNA is TGTGCCAGCAGTGGGACAGAGGGTGGCTACACCTTC. Residues: CASSGTEGGYTF.

V usage is TRBV29-1 and J usage is TRBJ2-5, with D unresolved. This CDR3 is built from 10 residues. Trimming left V 4 bases short and J 5 bases short, with 5 bases between. Germline V gene sequence: CDR1 SQVTM, CDR2 ANQGSEA. The CDR3 sequence: CSVGPETQYF. DNA of the CDR3: TGCAGCGTTGGGCCTGAGACCCAGTACTTC.

The chain uses TRBV10-3 and TRBJ1-5, with D possibly matching TRBD1 (6 bases). Germline CDR1 and CDR2: ENHRY and SYGVKD. The V end lost 0 bases, the J end lost 3 bases, and 12 bases lay between the germline ends. The CDR3 runs 16 residues. The CDR3, as DNA: TGTGCCATCAGTGAGTCGAACAGGGCCTACAATCAGCCCCAGCATTTT. This encodes CAISESNRAYNQPQHF.

The sample holds a few counts of this clonotype. CDR3 protein: CASSQDGTGGEKLFF. For the CDR3, the DNA is TGCGCCAGCAGCCAAGACGGGACAGGGGGTGAAAAACTGTTTTTT. The V gene is TRBV4-1, the J gene TRBJ1-4, with 11 positions matching TRBD1. Germline lookup yields CDR1 MGHRA and CDR2 YSYEKL. J lost 7 bases, V lost 0 bases, and 1 base had no gene match. The CDR3 is made up of 15 amino acids.

The chain recombines TRBV30 with TRBJ1-2, with 8 bases lining up with TRBD1. This CDR3 comprises 14 residues. The V and J ends lost 3 bases and 2 bases, in that order; junction bases with no gene match: 5. Per germline, CDR1 GTSNPN and CDR2 SVGIG (reference sequence). The CDR3 protein is CAWRRQGPNYGYTF. CDR3 DNA sequence: TGTGCCTGGAGGCGACAGGGGCCCAACTATGGCTACACCTTC.

V is TRBV4-1 and J is TRBJ2-1; the match to TRBD1 covers 9 bases. This CDR3 comprises 17 residues. The junction had 10 bases not matched to a gene; V was cut back by 0 bases and J by 7 bases. In germline, CDR1 is MGHRA, CDR2 YSYEKL. In DNA, the CDR3 is TGCGCCAGCAGCCAAGATCGGTCCGGGACAGGGCCTAATGAGCAGTTCTTC. Its protein is CASSQDRSGTGPNEQFF.

The chain combines TRBV6-6 with TRBJ2-3; possibly TRBD2 for D (6 bases). The CDR3 is made up of 16 amino acids. Germline values: CDR1 MNHNY, CDR2 SVGAGI (reference sequence). The V end was cut by 4 bases, the J end by 1 base, with 15 bases between. CDR3 residues: CASSLVGSGRTDTQYF. DNA for the CDR3: TGTGCCAGCAGTTTAGTGGGTAGCGGACGCACAGATACGCAGTATTTT.

This clonotype came up a few times. The genes are TRBV6-5 and TRBJ2-1; 10 bases map to TRBD2. Per the germline V gene, CDR1 is MNHEY and CDR2 is SVGAGI. This CDR3 region has 17 residues. The V segment lost 2 bases and the J segment 0 bases; nucleotides outside the gene matches: 4. CDR3 sequence (DNA): TGTGCCAGCAGTTACGGCAGCGGGAGGGTCTCCTACAATGAGCAGTTCTTC. Translated, it gives CASSYGSGRVSYNEQFF.

This clonotype was detected only a few times. This chain links TRBV6-5 with TRBJ1-2; TRBD1 might be the D (5 bases). From germline, CDR1 is MNHEY and CDR2 SVGAGI. The CDR3 has 14 residues. Trimming took off 2 bases at V and 5 bases at J, with 12 bases between the two ends. The CDR3 here is CASSYTGEGYGYTF. In nucleotides, the CDR3 is TGTGCCAGCAGTTACACGGGAGAGGGGTATGGCTACACCTTC.

The V call is TRBV28, the J call TRBJ2-1, with TRBD2 matching over 8 bases. V lost 4 bases, J lost 2 bases, and 7 bases stayed unmatched. CDR1 is MDHEN and CDR2 is SYDVKM in the germline V gene. The CDR3 spans 16 residues. CDR3: CASSSLGRGAYNEQFF. The CDR3 bases are TGTGCCAGCAGTTCACTAGGGCGGGGGGCCTACAATGAGCAGTTCTTC. Drawing the rest from reference TRBV28 and TRBJ2-1, the complete variable domain is DVKVTQSSRYLVKRTGEKVFLECVQDMDHENMFWYRQDPGLGLRLIYFSYDVKMKEKGDIPEGYSVSREKKERFSLILESASTNQTSMYLCASSSLGRGAYNEQFFGPGTRLTVL.

Only a few counts were recorded for this clonotype. The CDR3 DNA follows: TGTGCCAGCAGCACGGGCATCGGCTACGAGCAGTACTTC. Translated, it gives CASSTGIGYEQYF. This chain connects TRBV14 to TRBJ2-7; D is unresolved. Trimming stripped 5 bases from V and 3 bases from J, with 11 bases between. The germline V gene has CDR1 SGHDN and CDR2 FVKESK. CDR3 length: 13 residues.

This clonotype was seen more than once but under ten times. The V and J genes are TRBV7-2 and TRBJ2-1, with D hard to call. V gave up 4 bases and J gave up 0 bases, with 4 bases separating them. The CDR3 runs 13 residues. Germline CDR1 and CDR2: SGHTA and FQGNSA. CDR3 loop: CASSSYSYNEQFF. The CDR3 DNA reads as TGTGCCAGCAGCTCCTACTCCTACAATGAGCAGTTCTTC. The full variable domain, its missing parts supplied by reference TRBV7-2 and TRBJ2-1, is GAGVSQSPSNKVTEKGKDVELRCDPISGHTALYWYRQSLGQGLEFLIYFQGNSAPDKSGLPSDRFSAERTGGSVSTLTIQRTQQEDSAVYLCASSSYSYNEQFFGPGTRLTVL.